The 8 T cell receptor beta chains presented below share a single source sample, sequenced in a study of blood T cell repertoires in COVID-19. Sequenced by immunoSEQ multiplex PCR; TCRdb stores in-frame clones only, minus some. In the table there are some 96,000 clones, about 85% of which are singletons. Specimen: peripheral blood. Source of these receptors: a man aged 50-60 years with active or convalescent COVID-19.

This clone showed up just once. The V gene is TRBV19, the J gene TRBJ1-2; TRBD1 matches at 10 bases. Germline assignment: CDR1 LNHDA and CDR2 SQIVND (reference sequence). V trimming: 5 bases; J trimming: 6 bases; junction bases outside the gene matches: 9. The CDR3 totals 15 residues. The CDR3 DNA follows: TGTGCCAGTAGTGGGGACAGGGGAAGGGAAAATGGCTACACCTTC. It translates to CASSGDRGRENGYTF.

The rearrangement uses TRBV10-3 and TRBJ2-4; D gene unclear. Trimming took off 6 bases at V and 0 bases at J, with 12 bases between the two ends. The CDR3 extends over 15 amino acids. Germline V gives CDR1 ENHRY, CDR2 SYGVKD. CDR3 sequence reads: CAIRSEDLAKNIQYF. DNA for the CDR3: TGTGCCATCAGATCCGAGGATCTAGCCAAAAACATTCAGTACTTC.

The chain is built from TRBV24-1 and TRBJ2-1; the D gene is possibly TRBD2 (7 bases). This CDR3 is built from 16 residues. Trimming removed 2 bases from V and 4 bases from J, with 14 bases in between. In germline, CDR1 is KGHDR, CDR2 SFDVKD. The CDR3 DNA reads TGTGCCACCAGTGATTATAACGGGGGGCTATACAATGAGCAGTTCTTC. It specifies CATSDYNGGLYNEQFF.

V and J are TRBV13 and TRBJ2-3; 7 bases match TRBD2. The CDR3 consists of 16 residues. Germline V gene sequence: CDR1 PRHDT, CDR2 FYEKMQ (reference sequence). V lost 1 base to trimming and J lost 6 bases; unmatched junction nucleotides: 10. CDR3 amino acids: CASSLALAVEFDTQYF. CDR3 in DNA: TGTGCCAGCAGCTTAGCTCTAGCGGTGGAGTTTGATACGCAGTATTTT.

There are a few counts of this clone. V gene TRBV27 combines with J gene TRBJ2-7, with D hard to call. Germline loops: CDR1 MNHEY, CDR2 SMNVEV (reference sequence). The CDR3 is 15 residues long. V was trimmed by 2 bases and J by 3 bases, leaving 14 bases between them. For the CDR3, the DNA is TGTGCCAGCAGTTTACGGTTGACTTCTGACTACGAGCAGTACTTC. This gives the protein CASSLRLTSDYEQYF.

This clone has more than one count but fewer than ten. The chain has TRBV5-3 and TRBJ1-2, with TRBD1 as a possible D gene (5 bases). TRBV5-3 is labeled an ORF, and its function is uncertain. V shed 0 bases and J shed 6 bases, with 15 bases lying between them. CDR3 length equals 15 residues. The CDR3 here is CARSLGPGPGDGYTF. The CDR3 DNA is TGTGCCAGAAGCTTGGGTCCAGGGCCCGGAGATGGCTACACCTTC.

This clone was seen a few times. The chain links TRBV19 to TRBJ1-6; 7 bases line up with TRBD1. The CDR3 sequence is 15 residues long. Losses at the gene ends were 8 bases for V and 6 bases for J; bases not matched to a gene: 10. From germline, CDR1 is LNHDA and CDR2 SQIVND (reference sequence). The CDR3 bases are TGTGCCAGTCGCCAGTCGGGACAGCTTAATTCACCCCTCCACTTT. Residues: CASRQSGQLNSPLHF.

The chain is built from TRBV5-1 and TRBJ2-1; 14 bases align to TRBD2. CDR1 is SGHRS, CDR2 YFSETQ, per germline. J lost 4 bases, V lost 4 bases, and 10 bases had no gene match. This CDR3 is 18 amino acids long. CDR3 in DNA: TGCGCCAGCAGCGCAGGGGGACTAGCGGGGGATTTTTACAATGAGCAGTTCTTC. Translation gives CASSAGGLAGDFYNEQFF.